One and the same sample provided the 6 T cell receptor beta chains below, sequenced in a study of cytomegalovirus exposure and HLA in healthy donors. A multiplex PCR was run with 60 Vbeta primers and 13 Jbeta primers. Profiled with immunoSEQ multiplex PCR; TCRdb holds only in-frame clones, not every one. Of around 100,000 clones listed, roughly two thirds are singletons. Sequenced material: PBMCs. These receptor sequences come from a young man in good health and CMV-seropositive.

The V and J genes are TRBV5-1 and TRBJ2-2, with no clear D. V lost 0 bases, J lost 3 bases, and 9 bases lay in between. The CDR3 is 15 residues long. CDR1 SGHRS and CDR2 YFSETQ come from the germline V gene. The CDR3 DNA reads TGCGCCAGCAGCTTGGGGGCAATCGACACCGGGGAGCTGTTTTTT. Its translation: CASSLGAIDTGELFF.

J is TRBJ2-1 and V is TRBV4-1; tentatively, D is TRBD1 (6 bases). In germline, CDR1 is MGHRA, CDR2 YSYEKL. The V end was cut by 2 bases, the J end by 2 bases, with 10 bases between. The CDR3 spans 15 residues. The CDR3 nucleotides are TGCGCCAGCAGCCAACGTCAGGGGACCTACAATGAGCAGTTCTTC. Translated, it gives CASSQRQGTYNEQFF.

The chain couples TRBV20-1 to TRBJ2-3, with a tentative D call TRBD1 (6 bases). Trimming removed 3 bases from V and 11 bases from J, with 9 bases in between. Germline CDR1 is DFQATT and CDR2 is SNEGSKA (reference sequence). The CDR3 covers 10 residues. The CDR3 here is CSASWGRQYF. Written as DNA, the CDR3 is TGCAGTGCTAGCTGGGGGCGGCAGTATTTT.

This clone was found a few times. The gene calls are TRBV29-1 and TRBJ2-5; tentatively, D is TRBD1 (6 bases). The CDR3 runs to 13 residues. The germline gives CDR1 SQVTM, CDR2 ANQGSEA. Trimming removed 1 base at V and 2 bases at J, with 8 bases between. The CDR3 loop is CSVEGQAQETQYF. CDR3 in DNA: TGCAGCGTTGAAGGACAGGCACAAGAGACCCAGTACTTC.

The chain joins TRBV6-6 to TRBJ1-5, with D unclear. The CDR3 is 14 amino acids. The germline CDR1 and CDR2 sequences are MNHNY and SVGAGI (reference sequence). Trimming pared 2 bases from V and 2 bases from J, leaving 7 bases between. CDR3 sequence reads: CASSYRGGNQPQHF. The CDR3 coding sequence is TGTGCCAGCAGTTACCGGGGTGGCAATCAGCCCCAGCATTTT.

This sequence joins TRBV7-3 and TRBJ2-1; 9 bases are shared with TRBD2. After removal of 1 base from V and 8 bases from J, the junction contained 9 bases not matched to a gene. The CDR3 loop spans 16 amino acids. The germline CDR1 and CDR2 sequences are SGHTA and FQGTGA. CDR3 sequence (DNA): TGTGCCAGCAGCTTAAACCATGCTAGCGGGGTGGATGAGCAGTTCTTC. The encoded protein is CASSLNHASGVDEQFF.